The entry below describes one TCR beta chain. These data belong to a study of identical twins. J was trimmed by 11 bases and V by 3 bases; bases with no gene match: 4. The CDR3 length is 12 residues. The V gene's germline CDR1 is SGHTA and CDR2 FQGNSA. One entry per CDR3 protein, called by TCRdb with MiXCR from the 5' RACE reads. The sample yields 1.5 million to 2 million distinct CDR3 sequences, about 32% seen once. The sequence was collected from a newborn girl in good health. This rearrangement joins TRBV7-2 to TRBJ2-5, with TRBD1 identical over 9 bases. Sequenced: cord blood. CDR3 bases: TGTGCCAGCAGCTTCGAAGGGACAGGGCAGTACTTC. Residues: CASSFEGTGQYF.